The rows below give T cell receptor beta chains drawn from one sample of a study of T cell responses to AZD1222 COVID-19 vaccine. The assay was immunoSEQ multiplex PCR, and TCRdb's table has in-frame clones only and misses some. Of approximately 60,000 clones detected, more than 75% appear once; the ten largest clones hold around 15%. The sample was peripheral blood, taken on day 0 of AZD1222 vaccination. The receptors stem from an adult in good health. Both conserved end residues are part of each CDR3. D genes are given only for firm matches. Size is stated for part of the rows, as once, few or many counts, or as a class when the clone is expanded.

>once|TRBV6-5|TRBD2|TRBJ2-1
TGTGCCAGCACTAAAATCAGCGGGAGGTACGATGAGCAGTTCTTC
CASTKISGRYDEQFF
>medium-sized|TRBV7-9|-|TRBJ2-2
TGTGCCAGCAGGTCGTCCGGGGCCCAAAGGACCGGGGAGCTGTTTTTT
CASRSSGAQRTGELFF
>-|TRBV18|-|TRBJ2-3
TGTGCCAGCTCACCAGGGGTAATGGGCACAGATACGCAGTATTTT
CASSPGVMGTDTQYF
>-|TRBV12-3/TRBV12-4|-|TRBJ1-3
TGTGCCAGCAGTTTTGAATCTGGAAACACCATATATTTT
CASSFESGNTIYF
>-|TRBV19|-|TRBJ1-1
TGTGCCAGTAGTATGAGGCCGAACACTGAAGCTTTCTTT
CASSMRPNTEAFF
>-|TRBV6-5|-|TRBJ1-1
TGTGCCAGCAGTTACTCGGTAAACGTCGAAGCTTTCTTT
CASSYSVNVEAFF
>-|TRBV5-6|TRBD2|TRBJ2-7
TGTGCCAGCAGCTTGGCCACTAGCGGGATTCTCTCCGAGCAGTACTTC
CASSLATSGILSEQYF
>-|TRBV19|-|TRBJ1-2
TGTGCCAGTAGTTCCCCCCAACAGGGAGGCTACACCTTC
CASSSPQQGGYTF
>-|TRBV29-1|-|TRBJ1-4
TGCAGCGTGAGAAAGGAAGGTTGGTCTAATGAAAAACTGTTTTTT
CSVRKEGWSNEKLFF
>-|TRBV21-1|-|TRBJ1-4
TGTGCCAGCAGCTCGGAGGGGACAAAGGTTTTT
CASSSEGTKVF
>-|TRBV5-1|-|TRBJ2-2
TGCGCCAGCAGCTGGGGCTCCAGAGCCTTCAACACCGGGGAGCTGTTTTTT
CASSWGSRAFNTGELFF
>-|TRBV28|TRBD1|TRBJ1-1
TGTGCCAGCAGATCCGGACAGGGAGGGATCGCTGAAGCTTTCTTT
CASRSGQGGIAEAFF
>-|TRBV4-3|TRBD1|TRBJ2-7
TGCGCCAGCAGCCACGGGACAGGGGGCAGCTACGAGCAGTACTTC
CASSHGTGGSYEQYF
>-|TRBV6-5|-|TRBJ2-5
TGTGCCAGCACCAGGGTGGGGGTTGGCGAGACCCAGTACTTC
CASTRVGVGETQYF
>-|TRBV6-5|TRBD1|TRBJ1-2
TGTGCCAGCAGTTTTCACGGGACAGGGGTTAACTATGGCTACACCTTC
CASSFHGTGVNYGYTF
>-|TRBV30|-|TRBJ1-5
TGTGCCTGGAGCCCAGGTAGCGATCAGCCCCAGCATTTT
CAWSPGSDQPQHF
>-|TRBV3-1/TRBV3-2|TRBD2|TRBJ2-1
TGTGCCAGCAGCCAAGATCCCGGTCTAGCGGGTAGGAATGAGCAGTTCTTC
CASSQDPGLAGRNEQFF
>-|TRBV5-4|-|TRBJ1-4
TGTGCCAGCAGCTTGGGGGCGTCAGCAACTAATGAAAAACTGTTTTTT
CASSLGASATNEKLFF
>-|TRBV7-8|TRBD2|TRBJ2-2
TGTGCCAGCAGCACCCAGACTAGCGGTAACACCGGGGAGCTGTTTTTT
CASSTQTSGNTGELFF
>-|TRBV24-1|-|TRBJ1-5
TGTGCCACCAGTGACCGGGACTCCGAACCGCCCCAGCATTTT
CATSDRDSEPPQHF
>few|TRBV7-9|-|TRBJ1-4
TGTGCCAGCAGCTTAGCCAGGGACCCGGGGAAAGAAAAACTGTTTTTT
CASSLARDPGKEKLFF
>-|TRBV4-1|-|TRBJ1-2
TGCGCCAGCAGCCAAGATCCCTTCCCCAGTTATGGCTACACCTTC
CASSQDPFPSYGYTF
>-|TRBV7-2|-|TRBJ1-2
TGTGCCAGCAGCGCCGGACGGAATTATGGCTACACCTTC
CASSAGRNYGYTF
>-|TRBV7-9|TRBD1|TRBJ1-2
TGTGCCAGCAGCCTTAGGAGGACAGGGGAAGTAGGGGGCTACACCTTC
CASSLRRTGEVGGYTF
>medium-sized|TRBV3-1/TRBV3-2|-|TRBJ1-4
TGTGCCAGCAGCCAACTAGGACAGTCAACTAATGAAAAACTGTTTTTT
CASSQLGQSTNEKLFF
>-|TRBV28|-|TRBJ1-1
TGTGCCAGCAGTTTAAGCACGGTGAACACTGAAGCTTTCTTT
CASSLSTVNTEAFF
>-|TRBV29-1|-|TRBJ2-1
TGCAGCGTTGACGGCCAGGCGAGGGCAGGGCAGTTCTTC
CSVDGQARAGQFF
>-|TRBV20-1|-|TRBJ1-5
TGCAGTGCTAGTAGCGGGGGGAGAAATAGCAATCAGCCCCAGCATTTT
CSASSGGRNSNQPQHF
>-|TRBV5-5|-|TRBJ1-5
TGTGCCAGCAGCCGGGCGCTGGGGGCGCCTTTTAATCAGCCCCAGCATTTT
CASSRALGAPFNQPQHF
>-|TRBV29-1|-|TRBJ2-2
TGCAGCGTTTCCTCCGGGACGACAAACACCGGGGAGCTGTTTTTT
CSVSSGTTNTGELFF
>-|TRBV19|TRBD2|TRBJ2-7
TGTGCCAGTAGTACACTAGCGGGAGGGGACTACGAGCAGTACTTC
CASSTLAGGDYEQYF
>-|TRBV11-1|TRBD2|TRBJ2-1
TGTGCCAGCAACTCAGGACTAGCGGGTGAGCAGTTCTTC
CASNSGLAGEQFF
>-|TRBV6-6|TRBD1|TRBJ1-2
TGTGCCAGCAGTTCCGCCACGACAGGGAAGAGCTATGGCTACACCTTC
CASSSATTGKSYGYTF
>-|TRBV2|-|TRBJ2-1
TGTGCCAGCAGTGGGGAGCTTGAGCAGTTCTTC
CASSGELEQFF
>-|TRBV27|-|TRBJ1-2
TGTGCCAGCGGGGACACCGCTAACTATGGCTACACCTTC
CASGDTANYGYTF
>-|TRBV10-1|TRBD2|TRBJ2-2
TGCGCCAGCAGCCCATGGGAGGGGGCGAGCGGGAGGGCCGCCGGGGAGCTGTTTTTT
CASSPWEGASGRAAGELFF
>-|TRBV4-3|-|TRBJ2-3
TGCGCCAGCAGCCTCGGACTGGGCTTATCGGATACGCAGTATTTT
CASSLGLGLSDTQYF
>-|TRBV6-1|-|TRBJ1-2
TGTGCCAGCAGTGAAAACCAGGATAACTATGGCTACACCTTC
CASSENQDNYGYTF
>-|TRBV2|-|TRBJ1-1
TGTGCCAGCAAGGAGGTTATGAACACTGAAGCTTTCTTT
CASKEVMNTEAFF
>-|TRBV2|-|TRBJ1-3
TGTGCCAGCACCGGACAGAAATCTGGAAACACCATATATTTT
CASTGQKSGNTIYF